These T cell receptor beta chains were read from a single sample in a study of T-cell memory formation after mild COVID-19. A single record per CDR3 protein comes from TCRdb applying MiXCR to the 5' RACE reads. Of roughly 500,000 distinct CDR3 sequences listed, roughly 22% are singletons. Input material: PBMCs or a T cell subset sorted from them (not recorded which). Receptor source: an adult woman who had mild COVID-19 (a few samples of this study predate the infection). Cell type and time point are not known. The CDR3 runs from the conserved cysteine through the conserved F or W. A D gene is named only where the DNA matches it firmly. Some rows have no size entry. The others give once, few or many, or a class for an expanded clone.

J: TRBJ2-1
V: TRBV20-1
length: 18
D: TRBD2
size: -
DNA: TGCAGTGCTAGAGATCCAAAGGGGCCCAGCGGGGCTTACAATGAGCAGTTCTTC
CDR3: CSARDPKGPSGAYNEQFF

J: TRBJ2-7
V: TRBV24-1
length: 15
D: TRBD1
size: few
DNA: TGTGCCACCAGTGATTTGGCGACAGGGACCTACGAGCAGTACTTC
CDR3: CATSDLATGTYEQYF

J: TRBJ2-3
V: TRBV18
length: 19
D: TRBD2
size: -
DNA: TGTGCCAGCTCACCCACCGGGACTAGCGGGACCTTCAGCACAGATACGCAGTATTTT
CDR3: CASSPTGTSGTFSTDTQYF

J: TRBJ2-3
V: TRBV3-1
length: 15
D: -
size: -
DNA: TGTGCCAGCAGCCAAGGCGGCTCTAGCCAGGGGACGCAGTATTTT
CDR3: CASSQGGSSQGTQYF

J: TRBJ2-5
V: TRBV24-1
length: 13
D: TRBD2
size: few
DNA: TGTGCCGCACAACGCGGGAGCCAAGAGACCCAGTACTTC
CDR3: CAAQRGSQETQYF

J: TRBJ1-1
V: TRBV5-5
length: 15
D: -
size: -
DNA: TGTGCCAGCAGCCAGCTATATGAGAGGAACACTGAAGCTTTCTTT
CDR3: CASSQLYERNTEAFF

J: TRBJ2-2
V: TRBV7-6
length: 17
D: TRBD2
size: few
DNA: TGTGCCAGCAGCTTAGTTCTAGCGGGCCCGAACACCGGGGAGCTGTTTTTT
CDR3: CASSLVLAGPNTGELFF

J: TRBJ2-7
V: TRBV29-1
length: 16
D: -
size: -
DNA: TGCAGCGCTGGGGCGGTGGGGCGCACAGGCTCCTACGAGCAGTACTTC
CDR3: CSAGAVGRTGSYEQYF

J: TRBJ2-4
V: TRBV11-1
length: 19
D: TRBD2
size: -
DNA: TGTGCCAGCAGCCCCCGAGGAGAGGTAGCGGGAGGGGCCAAAAACATTCAGTACTTC
CDR3: CASSPRGEVAGGAKNIQYF

J: TRBJ1-4
V: TRBV20-1
length: 15
D: -
size: -
DNA: TGCAGTGCTAGAGATCGGGGTGGACTTAATGAAAAACTGTTTTTT
CDR3: CSARDRGGLNEKLFF

J: TRBJ2-5
V: TRBV7-3
length: 15
D: TRBD1
size: many
DNA: TGTGCCAGCAGCTTAGGGGACAGGGATTACGAGACCCAGTACTTC
CDR3: CASSLGDRDYETQYF

J: TRBJ1-1
V: TRBV24-1
length: 13
D: -
size: -
DNA: TGTGCCACCAGCGCCGGAGGGAGCACTGAAGCTTTCTTT
CDR3: CATSAGGSTEAFF

J: TRBJ2-1
V: TRBV5-6
length: 16
D: TRBD2
size: -
DNA: TGTGCAAGCATGGGGGTCGGGACTAGCTTACCCAATGAGCAGTTCTTC
CDR3: CASMGVGTSLPNEQFF

J: TRBJ1-5
V: TRBV4-2
length: 15
D: TRBD1
size: -
DNA: TGTGCCAGCAGCCAGAAGGACAGGGGGGATCAGCCCCAGCATTTT
CDR3: CASSQKDRGDQPQHF

J: TRBJ2-7
V: TRBV20-1
length: 16
D: -
size: few
DNA: TGCAGTGCTAGTTCGGTAGGATTACGGGGAACCTACGAGCAGTACTTC
CDR3: CSASSVGLRGTYEQYF